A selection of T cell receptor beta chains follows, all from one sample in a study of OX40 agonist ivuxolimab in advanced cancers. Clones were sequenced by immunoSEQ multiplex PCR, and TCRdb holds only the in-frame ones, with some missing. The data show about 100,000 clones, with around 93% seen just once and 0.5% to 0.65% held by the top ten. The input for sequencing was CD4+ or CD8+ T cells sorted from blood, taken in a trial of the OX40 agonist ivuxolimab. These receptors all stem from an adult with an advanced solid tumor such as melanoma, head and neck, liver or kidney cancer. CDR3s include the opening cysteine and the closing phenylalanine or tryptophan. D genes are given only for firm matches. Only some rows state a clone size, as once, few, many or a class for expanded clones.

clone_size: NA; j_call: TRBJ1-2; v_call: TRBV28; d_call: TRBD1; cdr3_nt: TGTGCCAGCAGGGACAGGGGGCATGGCTACACCTTC; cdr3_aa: CASRDRGHGYTF
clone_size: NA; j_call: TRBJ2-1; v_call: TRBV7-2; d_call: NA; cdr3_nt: TGTGCCAGCAGTCCGACCTTAAATGAGCAGTTCTTC; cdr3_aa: CASSPTLNEQFF
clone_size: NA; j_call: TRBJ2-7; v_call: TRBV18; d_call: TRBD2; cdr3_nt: TGTGCCAGCTCCCCCGGACTAGCGGGAGGAGACGAGCAGTACTTC; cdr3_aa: CASSPGLAGGDEQYF
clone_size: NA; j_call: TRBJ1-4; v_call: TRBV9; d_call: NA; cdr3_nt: TGTGCCAGCAGCGTAGAACCCAGTGCAACTAATGAAAAACTGTTTTTT; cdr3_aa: CASSVEPSATNEKLFF
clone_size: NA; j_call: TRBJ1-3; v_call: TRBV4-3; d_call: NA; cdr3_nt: TGCGCCAGCAGCCGTACTACCGACAGTCACTCTGGAAACACCATATATTTT; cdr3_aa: CASSRTTDSHSGNTIYF
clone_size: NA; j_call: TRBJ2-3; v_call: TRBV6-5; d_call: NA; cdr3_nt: TGTGCCAGCAGACAGGGTTTTTCGACAGATACGCAGTATTTT; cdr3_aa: CASRQGFSTDTQYF
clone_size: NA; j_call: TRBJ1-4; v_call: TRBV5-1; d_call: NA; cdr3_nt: TGCGCCAGCAGCTTGGACGGGGATGAAAAACTGTTTTTT; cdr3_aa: CASSLDGDEKLFF
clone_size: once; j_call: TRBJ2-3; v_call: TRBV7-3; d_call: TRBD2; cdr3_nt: TGTGCCAGCAGCTTAATGGTAGCGGGAGGATCAGATACGCAGTATTTT; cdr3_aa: CASSLMVAGGSDTQYF
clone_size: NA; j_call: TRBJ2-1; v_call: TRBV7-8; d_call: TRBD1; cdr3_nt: TGTGCCAGCAGCTTGGTGCCGGGACAGGGATCCAATGAGCAGTTCTTC; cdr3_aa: CASSLVPGQGSNEQFF
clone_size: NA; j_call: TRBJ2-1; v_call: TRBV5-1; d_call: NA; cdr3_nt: TGCGCCAGCAGAACTACAGGGATCTACAATGAGCAGTTCTTC; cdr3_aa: CASRTTGIYNEQFF
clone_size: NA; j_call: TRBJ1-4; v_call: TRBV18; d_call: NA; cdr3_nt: TGTGCCAGCTCGCACTCACCGGGGGACGAAAAACTGTTTTTT; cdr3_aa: CASSHSPGDEKLFF
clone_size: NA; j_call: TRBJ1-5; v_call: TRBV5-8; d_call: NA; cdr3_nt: TGTGCCAGCAGCCCAGTGGTGGGTTTCAGCAATCAGCCCCAGCATTTT; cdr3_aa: CASSPVVGFSNQPQHF
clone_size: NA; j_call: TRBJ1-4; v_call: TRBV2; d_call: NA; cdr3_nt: TGTGCCAGCAATAGTATCGGGAAGTCGACTGAAAAACTGTTTTTT; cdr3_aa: CASNSIGKSTEKLFF
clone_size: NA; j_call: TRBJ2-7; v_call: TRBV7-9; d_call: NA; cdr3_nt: TGTGCCAGCAGCCTCGGCCGATACGAGCAGTACTTC; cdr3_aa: CASSLGRYEQYF
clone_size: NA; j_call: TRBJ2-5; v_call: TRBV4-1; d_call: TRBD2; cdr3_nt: TGCGCCAACAGCTTCGGGGAGCGGGGGAAAGAGACCCAGTACTTC; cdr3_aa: CANSFGERGKETQYF
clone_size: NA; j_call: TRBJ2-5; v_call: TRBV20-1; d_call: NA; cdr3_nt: TGCAGTGGACTGGCTCAAGAGACTCAGTACTTC; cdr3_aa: CSGLAQETQYF
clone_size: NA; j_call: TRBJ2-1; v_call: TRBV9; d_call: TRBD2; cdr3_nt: TGTGCCAGCAGCCCCGCTAGCGGGCTCTACAATGAGCAGTTCTTC; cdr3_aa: CASSPASGLYNEQFF
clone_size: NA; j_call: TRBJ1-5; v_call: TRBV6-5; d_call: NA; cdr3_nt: TGTGCCAGCAGTCTCTCATATAGCAATCAGCCCCAGCATTTT; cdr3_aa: CASSLSYSNQPQHF
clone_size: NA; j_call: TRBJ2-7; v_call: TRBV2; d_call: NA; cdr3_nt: TGTGCCAGCAGTACCTACGAGCAGTACTTC; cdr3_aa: CASSTYEQYF
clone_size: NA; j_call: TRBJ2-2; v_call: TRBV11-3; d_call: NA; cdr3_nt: TGTGCCAGCAGCTCTTGGCGGGAGAACACCGGGGAGCTGTTTTTT; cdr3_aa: CASSSWRENTGELFF
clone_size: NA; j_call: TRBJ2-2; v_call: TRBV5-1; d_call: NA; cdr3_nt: TGCGCCAGCAGCTTGGTTAGGGCAGGGACCGGGGAGCTGTTTTTT; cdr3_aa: CASSLVRAGTGELFF
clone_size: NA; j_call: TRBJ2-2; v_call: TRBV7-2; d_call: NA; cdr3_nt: TGTGCCAGCCCGAAATATTGGGCAAACACCGGGGAGCTGTTTTTT; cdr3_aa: CASPKYWANTGELFF
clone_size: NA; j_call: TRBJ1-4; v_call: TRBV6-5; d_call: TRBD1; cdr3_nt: TGTGCCAGCAGACCCACAGGGGGTATCGGAAAACTGTTTTTT; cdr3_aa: CASRPTGGIGKLFF
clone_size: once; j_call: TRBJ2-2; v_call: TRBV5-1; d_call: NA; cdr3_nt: TGCGCCAGCAGCTTGGCCGCCAGCGAGGAGCTGTTTTTT; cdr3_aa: CASSLAASEELFF
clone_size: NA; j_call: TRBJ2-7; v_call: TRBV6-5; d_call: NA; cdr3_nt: TGTGCCAGCAGTTACGCAGCGAGCTACGAGCAGTACTTC; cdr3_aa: CASSYAASYEQYF
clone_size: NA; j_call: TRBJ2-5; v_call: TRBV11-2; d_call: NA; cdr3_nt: TGTGCCAGCAGCTTACGGTTGACAGACCAAGAGACCCAGTACTTC; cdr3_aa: CASSLRLTDQETQYF
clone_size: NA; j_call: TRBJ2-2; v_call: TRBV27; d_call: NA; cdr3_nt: TGTGCCAGCAGTCGCCGCCCTGAGGGGACCGGGGAGCTGTTTTTT; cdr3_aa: CASSRRPEGTGELFF
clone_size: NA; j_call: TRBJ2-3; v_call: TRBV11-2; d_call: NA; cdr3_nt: TGTGCCAGCAGCTTAGGAAGGGCCCGGCGGAGAGATACGCAGTATTTT; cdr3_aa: CASSLGRARRRDTQYF
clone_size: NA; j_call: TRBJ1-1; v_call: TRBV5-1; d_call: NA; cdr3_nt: TGCGCCAGCAGCTTGTGGTCCTCAGATAACACTGAAGCTTTCTTT; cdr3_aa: CASSLWSSDNTEAFF
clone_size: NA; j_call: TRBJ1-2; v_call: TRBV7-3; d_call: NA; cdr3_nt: TGTGCCAGCAGCTCAGGGGCGGGCTATGGCTACACCTTC; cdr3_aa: CASSSGAGYGYTF
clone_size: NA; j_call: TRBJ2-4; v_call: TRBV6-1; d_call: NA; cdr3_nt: TGTGCCAGCAGTGCCCGCGGGACACCCGTCCAGTACTTC; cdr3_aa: CASSARGTPVQYF
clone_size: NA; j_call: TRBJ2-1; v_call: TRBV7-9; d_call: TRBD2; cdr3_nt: TGTGCCAGCAGCCTAGCGAGGACTAGCGTCTACAATGAGCAGTTCTTC; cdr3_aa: CASSLARTSVYNEQFF
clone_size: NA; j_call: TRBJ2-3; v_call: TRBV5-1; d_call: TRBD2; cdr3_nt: TGCGCCAGCAGCTTGTCGGCGGGAGGCCCAGATACGCAGTATTTT; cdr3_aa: CASSLSAGGPDTQYF
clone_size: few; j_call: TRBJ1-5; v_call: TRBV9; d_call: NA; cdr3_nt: TGTGCCAGCAGCGTGACGACAAATCAGCCCCAGCATTTT; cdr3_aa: CASSVTTNQPQHF
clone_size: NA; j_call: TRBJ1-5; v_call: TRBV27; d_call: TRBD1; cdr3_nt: TGTGCCAGCAGGGGGACGACAGGGTCGGATCAGCCCCAGCATTTT; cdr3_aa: CASRGTTGSDQPQHF
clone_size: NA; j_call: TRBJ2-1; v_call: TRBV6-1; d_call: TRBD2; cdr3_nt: TGTGCCAGCAGTGAAATAGCAGGGACTAGCGGGAGCGGTAAGTTCTTC; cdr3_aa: CASSEIAGTSGSGKFF
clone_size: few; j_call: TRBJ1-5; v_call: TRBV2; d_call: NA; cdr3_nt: TGTGCCAGCAGGGGGGACGGAGATAGCAATCAGCCCCAGCATTTT; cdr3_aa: CASRGDGDSNQPQHF
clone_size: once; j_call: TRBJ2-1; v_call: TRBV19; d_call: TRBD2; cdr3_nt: TGTGCCAGTAGTATACAAGCGGGATCCTACAATGAGCAGTTCTTC; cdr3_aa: CASSIQAGSYNEQFF
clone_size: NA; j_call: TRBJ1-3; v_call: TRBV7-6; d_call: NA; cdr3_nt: TGTGCCACGAAAGGCTACTCTGGAAACACCATATATTTT; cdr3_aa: CATKGYSGNTIYF
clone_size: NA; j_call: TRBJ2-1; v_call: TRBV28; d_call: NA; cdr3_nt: TGTGCCAGCAGTTTATTACTAGCAGAGCAGTTCTTC; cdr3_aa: CASSLLLAEQFF
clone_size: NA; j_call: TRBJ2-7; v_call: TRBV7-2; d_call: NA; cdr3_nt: TGTGCCAGCAGCTTAGTCTTCTACGAGCAGTACTTC; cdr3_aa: CASSLVFYEQYF
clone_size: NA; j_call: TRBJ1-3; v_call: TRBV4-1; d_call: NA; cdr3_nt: TGCGCCAGCAGCCAAGTAGACCTGGGGATAACATCTGGAAACACCATATATTTT; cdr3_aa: CASSQVDLGITSGNTIYF
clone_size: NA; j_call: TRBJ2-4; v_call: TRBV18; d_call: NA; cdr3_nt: TGTGCCAGCTCACCACCGAGCCAAGGGGGGAACATTCAGTACTTC; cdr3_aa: CASSPPSQGGNIQYF
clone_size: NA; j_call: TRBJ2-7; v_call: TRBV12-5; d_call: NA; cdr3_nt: TGTGCTAGTGGTTTGGGCAGTAGGGGGTCTTACGAGCAGTACTTC; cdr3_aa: CASGLGSRGSYEQYF
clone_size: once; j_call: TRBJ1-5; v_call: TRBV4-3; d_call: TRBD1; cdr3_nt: TGCGCCAGCAGCCAACAACCAGTCGGAGACAGGGCCCTAAGCGGCAATCAGCCCCAGCATTTT; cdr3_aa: CASSQQPVGDRALSGNQPQHF
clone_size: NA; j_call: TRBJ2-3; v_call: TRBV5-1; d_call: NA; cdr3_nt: TGCGCCAGCAGCCCCTCGCTACCCGATACGCAGTATTTT; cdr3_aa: CASSPSLPDTQYF
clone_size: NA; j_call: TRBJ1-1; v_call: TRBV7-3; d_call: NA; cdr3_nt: TGTGCCAGCAGCTCAACAGTGAACACTGAAGCTTTCTTT; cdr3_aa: CASSSTVNTEAFF
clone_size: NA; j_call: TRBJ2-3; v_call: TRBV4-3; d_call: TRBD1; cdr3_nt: TGCGCCAGCAGCCAAGATCCGGGACAGGCAACCGGTACGCAGTATTTT; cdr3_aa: CASSQDPGQATGTQYF
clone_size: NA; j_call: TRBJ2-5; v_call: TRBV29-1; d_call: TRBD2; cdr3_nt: TGCAGCGTTGGTGGGAGGGCCGGGAAGACCCAGTACTTC; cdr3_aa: CSVGGRAGKTQYF
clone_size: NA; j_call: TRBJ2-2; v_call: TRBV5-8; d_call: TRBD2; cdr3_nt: TGTGCCAGCAGCCCCCTCCTAACTAGCGGGAGTAACGGGGAGCTGTTTTTT; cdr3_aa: CASSPLLTSGSNGELFF
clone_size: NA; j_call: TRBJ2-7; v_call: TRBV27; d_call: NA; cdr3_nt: TGTGCCAGCAGTTATAAGGGAGGGGGAACAAGTTACGAGCAGTACTTC; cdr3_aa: CASSYKGGGTSYEQYF
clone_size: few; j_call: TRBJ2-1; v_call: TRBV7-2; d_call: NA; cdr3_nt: TGTGCCAGCAGCTCGACAGGCCGGAATGAGCAGTTCTTC; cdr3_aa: CASSSTGRNEQFF
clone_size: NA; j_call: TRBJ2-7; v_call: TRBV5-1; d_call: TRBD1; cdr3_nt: TGCGCCAGCAGCTTTCGGACAGGTGCCTACGAGCAGTACTTC; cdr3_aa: CASSFRTGAYEQYF
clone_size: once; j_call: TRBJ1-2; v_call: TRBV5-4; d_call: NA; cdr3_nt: TGTGCCAGCAGCGGGAGGGCTAACTATGGCTACACCTTC; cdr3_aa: CASSGRANYGYTF
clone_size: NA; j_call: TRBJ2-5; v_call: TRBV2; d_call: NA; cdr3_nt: TGTGCCAGCAGTTATAGTTGGCGTGAGACCCAGTACTTC; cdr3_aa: CASSYSWRETQYF